What follows are 30 T cell receptor beta chains derived from one specimen sequenced in a study of T-cell reconstitution after alpha-beta-depleted transplantation in children (dated by TCRdb to about 2016). The library was built by means of PCR. Sequencing was carried out with an Illumina HiSeq 2500. TCR libraries were prepared with molecular barcoding, using unique molecular identifiers to normalize TCRbeta repertoire quantification. The public reads were run again by TCRdb, first through fastp at Q25 and then through MiXCR, and only productive beta chains were kept. Each entry merges the rows of one CDR3 protein and shows their most common DNA and genes. Recorded for this sample are a few hundred thousand distinct CDR3 sequences; approximately 9.7% of them occurred a single time. 5.1% of the sample goes to the ten largest clones. The source was PBMCs from the stem cell graft donor, collected from the stem cell graft. The source of these receptors is a human donor who donated a stem cell graft to a child with SCID.

Many counts were recorded for this clonotype. J is TRBJ2-4 and V is TRBV6-5; 12 positions agree with TRBD1. Germline trimming cut 4 bases from V and 1 base from J; bases unmatched to any gene: 11. CDR3 length equals 19 residues. Looked up from germline, CDR1 is MNHEY and CDR2 is SVGAGI. The chain's CDR3 is CASSFKGTGGWEAKNIQYF. DNA for the CDR3: TGTGCCAGCAGTTTCAAAGGGACAGGGGGCTGGGAGGCCAAAAACATTCAGTACTTC.

In its sample, this clonotype was seen many times. V and J are TRBV7-9 and TRBJ2-7, with D unclear. The germline gives CDR1 SEHNR, CDR2 FQNEAQ (reference sequence). There are 11 residues in the CDR3. V dropped 2 bases and J dropped 6 bases, with 5 bases sitting between them. CDR3 nucleotides: TGTGCCAGCAGCTTACTTGCCGAGCAGTACTTC. Protein sequence: CASSLLAEQYF.

In its sample, this clonotype was seen many times. The chain recombines TRBV12-3 or TRBV12-4 with TRBJ1-5, with D perhaps TRBD1 (5 bases). Trimming pared 3 bases from V and 3 bases from J, leaving 12 bases between. There are 15 residues in the CDR3. CDR3 bases: TGTGCCAGCAGTTTCGGCGGGGGAAACAATCAGCCCCAGCATTTT. This translates into CASSFGGGNNQPQHF.

Ten or more counts support this clonotype. The chain recombines TRBV19 with TRBJ2-5, with a weak D call TRBD2 (6 bases). Trimming took off 1 base at V and 1 base at J, with 13 bases between the two ends. CDR3 length equals 16 residues. Germline V gene lookup returns CDR1 LNHDA and CDR2 SQIVND (reference sequence). The CDR3 nucleotides are TGTGCCAGTAGTATAGGGGGAGCGGGCCGCCAAGAGACCCAGTACTTC. This codes for CASSIGGAGRQETQYF.

This clonotype was seen at least ten times. This chain links TRBV6-5 with TRBJ2-6; D gene unclear. The length of the CDR3 is 15 residues. Trimming took 3 bases from V and 3 from J, leaving 9 bases between them. Germline V CDR1 and CDR2: MNHEY, SVGAGI. The chain's CDR3 is CASSYQSSGANVLTF. The CDR3 DNA reads TGTGCCAGCAGTTATCAGAGTAGTGGGGCCAACGTCCTGACTTTC.

This clonotype was detected many times. This sequence joins TRBV2 and TRBJ2-3; no clear D. Trimming removed 10 bases at V and 0 bases at J, with 5 bases between. Germline V lookup: CDR1 SNHLY, CDR2 FYNNEI. The length of the CDR3 is 11 residues. The CDR3, as DNA: TGTGCCACCTCTAGCACAGATACGCAGTATTTT. Translated: CATSSTDTQYF.

This clonotype appeared many times. V and J are TRBV4-2 and TRBJ2-7, with D unresolved. Germline lookup yields CDR1 LGHNA and CDR2 YNFKEQ. The CDR3 is 14 amino acids. V dropped 4 bases and J dropped 2 bases, with 12 bases sitting between them. The CDR3 nucleotides read TGTGCCAGCAGCCCCGAGGCACTCACCTACGAGCAGTACTTC. This codes for CASSPEALTYEQYF.

This clonotype showed up many times. V gene TRBV28 combines with J gene TRBJ2-1; 7 nucleotides agree with TRBD1. This CDR3 region has 13 residues. Trimming removed 5 bases from V and 10 bases from J; junction bases left unmatched: 8. Germline V CDR1 and CDR2: MDHEN, SYDVKM. CDR3 in amino acids: CASSVTGQKEQFF. The CDR3 bases are TGTGCCAGCAGTGTGACAGGGCAAAAGGAGCAGTTCTTC. The full variable domain, its missing parts supplied by reference TRBV28 and TRBJ2-1, is DVKVTQSSRYLVKRTGEKVFLECVQDMDHENMFWYRQDPGLGLRLIYFSYDVKMKEKGDIPEGYSVSREKKERFSLILESASTNQTSMYLCASSVTGQKEQFFGPGTRLTVL.

This clonotype showed up many times. CDR3 loop: CAEASSSTDTQYF. Written as DNA, the CDR3 is TGCGCCGAAGCAAGCTCTAGCACAGATACGCAGTATTTT. The V and J genes are TRBV5-1 and TRBJ2-3; D call uncertain. Trimming cost V 10 bases and J 0 bases, with 12 bases left between them. Germline V gene sequence: CDR1 SGHRS, CDR2 YFSETQ. The CDR3 has 13 residues.

This clonotype was detected many times. This chain uses TRBV28 with TRBJ2-7, with D possibly matching TRBD2 (6 bases). Germline CDR1 reads MDHEN; CDR2 reads SYDVKM. The CDR3 is 16 residues long. Deletions cut 3 bases from V and 0 bases from J, with 15 bases between. The CDR3 bases are TGTGCCAGCAGTTTGGGGCTCGGAGGGAGCTCCTACGAGCAGTACTTC. Residues: CASSLGLGGSSYEQYF.

Many counts were recorded for this clonotype. This chain connects TRBV4-3 to TRBJ2-5, with D perhaps matching TRBD1 (6 bases). Germline CDR1 reads LGHNA; CDR2 reads YSLEER. The CDR3 contains 16 residues. V lost 0 bases and J 5 bases, leaving 16 bases between the germline ends. In DNA, the CDR3 is TGCGCCAGCAGCCAAGATCTCCACAGGGTGGGGGAGACCCAGTACTTC. Protein sequence: CASSQDLHRVGETQYF.

The sample holds many counts of this clonotype. This chain uses TRBV6-2 or TRBV6-3 with TRBJ2-7, with D unresolved. This CDR3 is 13 amino acids long. Germline CDR1 MNHEY, CDR2 SVGEGT. Trimming took 2 bases from V and 4 from J, leaving 9 bases between them. The DNA of the CDR3 is TGTGCCAGCAGTTACGGGGAATTATACGAGCAGTACTTC. Its translation: CASSYGELYEQYF.

This clonotype came up many times. The chain uses TRBV4-1 and TRBJ2-3; 10 bases agree with TRBD2. The J segment lost 1 base and the V segment lost 2 bases, leaving 6 bases of the junction unmatched. Germline V gene lookup returns CDR1 MGHRA and CDR2 YSYEKL. CDR3 length equals 17 residues. The CDR3 reads CASSQFSTSGRTDTQYF. The CDR3 region has the DNA TGCGCCAGCAGCCAATTCTCGACTAGCGGGCGCACAGATACGCAGTATTTT.

This clonotype was found many times. The genes are TRBV5-1 and TRBJ2-1; TRBD1 or TRBD2 may be the D gene (6 bases each). Trimming shortened V by 6 bases and J by 5 bases, and 18 bases separated the two germline ends. Per the germline V gene, CDR1 is SGHRS and CDR2 is YFSETQ. The CDR3 is made up of 15 amino acids. As DNA, the CDR3 is TGCGCCAGCACTTTTGTCGGGGGCGACGACAATGAGCAGTTCTTC. This sequence encodes CASTFVGGDDNEQFF.

The sample holds many counts of this clonotype. V usage is TRBV18 and J usage is TRBJ2-7; D is uncertain. The CDR3 sequence is 14 residues long. The V end lost 3 bases, the J end lost 7 bases, and 16 bases lay between the germline ends. CDR1 and CDR2 from the germline V gene are KGHSH and LQKENI. CDR3 sequence: CASSPRQNLREQYF. The CDR3 DNA follows: TGTGCCAGCTCACCGAGGCAGAACTTGAGGGAGCAGTACTTC.

In its sample, this clonotype was seen a few times. V and J are TRBV11-2 and TRBJ2-5; the D gene is possibly TRBD2 (7 bases). Germline CDR1 reads SGHAT; CDR2 reads FQNNGV. Trimming shortened V by 3 bases and J by 1 base, and 21 bases separated the two germline ends. The CDR3 has 18 amino acids. The CDR3 nucleotides read TGTGCCAGCAGCTTGTTTGGTCACGGGGGGCCCTCCCAAGAGACCCAGTACTTC. It is translated as CASSLFGHGGPSQETQYF.

In its sample, this clonotype was seen many times. The V and J genes are TRBV20-1 and TRBJ2-3; 9 positions match TRBD1. The V and J ends lost 6 bases and 8 bases, in that order; junction bases with no gene match: 12. Looked up from germline, CDR1 is DFQATT and CDR2 is SNEGSKA (reference sequence). The CDR3 covers 14 residues. The CDR3 is CSATRDRDPGTQYF. The CDR3 nucleotides are TGCAGTGCGACCCGGGACAGGGACCCGGGTACGCAGTATTTT.

Ten or more counts support this clonotype. This chain uses TRBV7-2 with TRBJ2-3, with a possible D match to TRBD1 (5 bases). From germline, CDR1 is SGHTA and CDR2 FQGNSA. Deletions cut 1 base from V and 0 bases from J, with 8 bases between. The CDR3 spans 15 residues. The CDR3 protein is CASSLGTISTDTQYF. The CDR3 DNA reads TGTGCCAGCAGCTTAGGGACAATTAGCACAGATACGCAGTATTTT.

The J gene is TRBJ1-1, the V gene TRBV20-1; D uncertain. Germline V gene data show CDR1 as DFQATT and CDR2 as SNEGSKA (reference sequence). V dropped 5 bases and J dropped 0 bases, with 19 bases sitting between them. The CDR3 totals 16 residues. CDR3 in DNA: TGCAGTGCTGTGACGGGCCTTCTTAACATGAACACTGAAGCTTTCTTT. This gives the protein CSAVTGLLNMNTEAFF.

With respect to this clonotype: A much larger clone differs by one base, so this may be a read error. This rearrangement joins TRBV5-1 to TRBJ1-2; tentative D call: TRBD1 (6 bases). Germline-derived CDR1 and CDR2 are SGHRS and YFSETQ. CDR3 length equals 14 residues. The CDR3 region has the DNA TGCGCCGGCAGGGCACCCGGGACATGGAGTGGCTACACCTTC. Translated, it gives CAGRAPGTWSGYTF.

The V and J genes are TRBV20-1 and TRBJ2-1; 8 bases are shared with TRBD1. The junction had 6 bases not matched to a gene; V was cut back by 3 bases and J by 5 bases. The germline V gene encodes CDR1 DFQATT and CDR2 SNEGSKA (reference sequence). The CDR3 is 14 residues long. The CDR3 DNA reads TGCAGTGCTAGGGACAGGGTGTGGGACAATGAGCAGTTCTTC. Translated: CSARDRVWDNEQFF.

This clonotype was found many times. This chain joins TRBV9 and TRBJ1-3; tentatively, D is TRBD1 (6 bases). The CDR3 extends over 16 amino acids. The germline gives CDR1 SGDLS, CDR2 YYNGEE. V was trimmed by 0 bases and J by 4 bases, leaving 14 bases between them. The CDR3 DNA sequence: TGTGCCAGCAGCGTAGAACCGGGGGGCGAGGGAAACACCATATATTTT. Its protein product is CASSVEPGGEGNTIYF.

This clonotype was counted at least ten times. This chain links TRBV4-1 with TRBJ2-7; weak D call: TRBD1 (5 bases). CDR1 is MGHRA and CDR2 is YSYEKL in the germline V gene. The germline V and J ends were trimmed by 0 bases and 2 bases, with 11 bases remaining between them. This CDR3 is 15 amino acids long. CDR3 bases: TGCGCCAGCAGCCAAGATTCCCTAGGGGCCTACGAGCAGTACTTC. It yields the protein CASSQDSLGAYEQYF.

In its sample, this clonotype was seen many times. V usage is TRBV5-1 and J usage is TRBJ1-2; possibly TRBD1 for D (5 bases). Trimming shortened V by 2 bases and J by 1 base, and 6 bases separated the two germline ends. Germline V gene sequence: CDR1 SGHRS, CDR2 YFSETQ. The CDR3 runs to 13 residues. This chain's CDR3 is CASSLDSNYGYTF. The CDR3 coding sequence is TGCGCCAGCAGCTTAGACAGTAACTATGGCTACACCTTC.

This clonotype has a count of ten or more. CDR3 sequence: CSARGRFRRGADQPQHF. In DNA, the CDR3 is TGCAGTGCTAGAGGCCGGTTTCGCAGGGGGGCGGATCAGCCCCAGCATTTT. V usage is TRBV20-1 and J usage is TRBJ1-5, with 7 nucleotides matching TRBD1. This CDR3 has 17 amino acids. Germline-derived CDR1 and CDR2 are DFQATT and SNEGSKA (reference sequence). V lost 1 base, J lost 5 bases, and 14 bases stayed unmatched.

As concerns this clonotype: One junction end disagrees with the germline gene, perhaps due to a read error. The CDR3 region is CSSRTDREPTDTQYF. For the CDR3, the DNA is TGTTCCAGCAGGACTGACAGGGAACCCACAGATACGCAGTATTTT. This chain links TRBV11-1 with TRBJ2-3; 7 bases match TRBD1. Germline V gene sequence: CDR1 SGHAT, CDR2 FQDESV (reference sequence). This CDR3 contains 15 residues.

This clonotype was observed many times. This chain links TRBV7-9 with TRBJ2-2; tentatively, D is TRBD1 or TRBD2 (5 bases each). The V gene lost 5 bases and the J gene lost 3 bases, with 10 bases spanning the gap. The germline V gene has CDR1 SEHNR and CDR2 FQNEAQ (reference sequence). The CDR3 runs to 14 residues. CDR3 residues: CASSAGSYTGELFF. The CDR3 DNA is TGTGCCAGCAGCGCAGGGAGTTACACCGGGGAGCTGTTTTTT.

Concerning this clonotype: A much larger clone sits a single nucleotide away, making a read error possible. The chain is built from TRBV5-1 and TRBJ2-5; 12 bases fit TRBD2. The CDR3 is made up of 14 amino acids. Germline-derived CDR1 and CDR2 are SGHRS and YFSETQ. CDR3 nucleotides: TGCGCCAGCAGCTTGGGACTAGCGGGGGTGGCCCAGTCCTTC. It specifies CASSLGLAGVAQSF.

The table lists this clonotype with many counts. This sequence joins TRBV7-2 and TRBJ2-7; the D is unclear. CDR3 length equals 12 residues. Germline CDR1 and CDR2: SGHTA and FQGNSA. V lost 4 bases and J 0 bases, leaving 4 bases between the germline ends. This CDR3 reads CASSSHSYEQYF. As DNA, the CDR3 is TGTGCCAGCAGCTCCCACTCCTACGAGCAGTACTTC.

This clonotype was detected many times. This chain uses TRBV5-1 with TRBJ1-5; 11 bases align to TRBD1. Germline CDR1 reads SGHRS; CDR2 reads YFSETQ. Trimming removed 5 bases from V and 6 bases from J; junction bases left unmatched: 7. The CDR3 sequence is 15 residues long. As DNA, the CDR3 is TGCGCCAGCAGTCCCGGACAGGGGGCTGTTCAGCCCCAGCATTTT. Protein product: CASSPGQGAVQPQHF.